Sequencing of this T cell receptor (beta chain) was carried out in a study of T cell responses to AZD1222 COVID-19 vaccine. Study observations and caveats: The study identified only six AZD1222 recipients as seropositive at baseline.

The table came from immunoSEQ multiplex PCR; TCRdb's copy has only in-frame clones and leaves some out. This table has around 120,000 clones, around 94% appearing once. Concerning this clone: Its antigen remains unidentified.

Trimming removed 2 bases at V and 0 bases at J, with 7 bases between. Germline lookup yields CDR1 SGHNT and CDR2 YYREEE (reference sequence). The CDR3 length is 14 residues. V usage is TRBV5-4 and J usage is TRBJ2-3; tentatively, D is TRBD2 (5 bases). Sequencing used peripheral blood, obtained on day 0 of AZD1222 vaccination. This clonotype originated in an adult in good health. CDR3 sequence reads: CASSFRGSTDTQYF. The CDR3 DNA is TGTGCCAGCAGCTTTCGGGGAAGCACAGATACGCAGTATTTT.